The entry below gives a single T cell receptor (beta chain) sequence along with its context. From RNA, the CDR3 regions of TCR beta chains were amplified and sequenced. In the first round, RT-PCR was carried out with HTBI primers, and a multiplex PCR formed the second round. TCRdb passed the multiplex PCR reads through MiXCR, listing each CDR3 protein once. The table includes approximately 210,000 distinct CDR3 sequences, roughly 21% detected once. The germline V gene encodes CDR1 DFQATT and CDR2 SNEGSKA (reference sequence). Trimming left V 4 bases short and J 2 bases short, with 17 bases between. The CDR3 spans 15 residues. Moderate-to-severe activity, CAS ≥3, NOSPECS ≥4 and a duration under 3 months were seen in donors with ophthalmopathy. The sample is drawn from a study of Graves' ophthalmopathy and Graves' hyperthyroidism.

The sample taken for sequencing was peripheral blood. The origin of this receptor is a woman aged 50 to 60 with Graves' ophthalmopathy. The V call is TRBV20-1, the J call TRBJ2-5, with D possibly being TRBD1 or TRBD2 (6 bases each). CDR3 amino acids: CSATNEGGGQETQYF. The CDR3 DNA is TGCAGTGCTACGAACGAGGGGGGTGGTCAAGAGACCCAGTACTTC.